Shown below are 28 T cell receptor beta chains from a single sample sequenced in a study of OX40 agonist ivuxolimab in advanced cancers. Sequencing used immunoSEQ multiplex PCR; TCRdb keeps in-frame clones, though not all of them. The sample lists about 100,000 clones, approximately 90% occurring once. The material was CD4+ or CD8+ T cells sorted from blood, obtained in a trial of the OX40 agonist ivuxolimab. These receptors came from an adult with an advanced solid tumor such as melanoma, head and neck, liver or kidney cancer.

The chain joins TRBV5-1 to TRBJ1-2, with TRBD1 matching 10 bases. The CDR3 sequence is 14 residues long. Per the germline V gene, CDR1 is SGHRS and CDR2 is YFSETQ. V trimming: 4 bases; J trimming: 4 bases; junction bases outside the gene matches: 4. DNA for the CDR3: TGCGCCAGCAGCCAGGGACAGGGGATCTATGGCTACACCTTC. It codes for CASSQGQGIYGYTF. Full variable domain (outside the CDR3, taken from reference TRBV5-1 and TRBJ1-2): KAGVTQTPRYLIKTRGQQVTLSCSPISGHRSVSWYQQTPGQGLQFLFEYFSETQRNKGNFPGRFSGRQFSNSRSEMNVSTLELGDSALYLCASSQGQGIYGYTFGSGTRLTVV.

The chain recombines TRBV6-6 with TRBJ1-1; no definite D call. V dropped 6 bases and J dropped 1 base, with 12 bases sitting between them. CDR1 and CDR2 from the germline V gene are MNHNY and SVGAGI (reference sequence). This CDR3 spans 14 amino acids. CDR3 sequence (DNA): TGTGCCAGCAGCCCTCTCTTAGGGAACACTGAAGCTTTCTTT. Its protein product is CASSPLLGNTEAFF.

The V and J genes are TRBV30 and TRBJ1-2, with a weak D call TRBD1 (6 bases). This CDR3 contains 14 residues. The V gene lost 1 base and the J gene lost 5 bases, with 14 bases spanning the gap. In germline, CDR1 is GTSNPN, CDR2 SVGIG (reference sequence). CDR3 DNA: TGTGCCTGGAGTGCTCAGGGGAGTGGGTATGGCTACACCTTC. It yields the protein CAWSAQGSGYGYTF.

The chain has TRBV6-1 and TRBJ2-7; maybe TRBD2 (6 bases). The CDR3 is 12 residues long. V dropped 0 bases and J dropped 7 bases, with 7 bases sitting between them. Germline CDR1 reads MNHNS; CDR2 reads SASEGT. DNA for the CDR3: TGTGCCAGCAGTGAAGCGGAGGGGGAGCAGTACTTC. It is translated as CASSEAEGEQYF.

The chain joins TRBV10-3 to TRBJ1-1; no firm D call. This CDR3 has 17 amino acids. The germline V gene has CDR1 ENHRY and CDR2 SYGVKD. Trimming cost V 0 bases and J 0 bases, with 14 bases left between them. CDR3 sequence (DNA): TGTGCCATCAGTGAGTCGACTCCCAGTGGGATGAACACTGAAGCTTTCTTT. This translates into CAISESTPSGMNTEAFF.

The chain carries TRBV19 and TRBJ1-5; TRBD1 agrees at 7 bases. J lost 9 bases, V lost 5 bases, and 13 bases had no gene match. The germline V gene has CDR1 LNHDA and CDR2 SQIVND (reference sequence). CDR3 size: 15 residues. CDR3 loop: CASSGTPGGNLPQHF. The CDR3 coding sequence is TGTGCCAGTAGTGGGACACCAGGGGGTAATTTGCCCCAGCATTTT.

The rearrangement links TRBV6-1 to TRBJ2-3; D is undetermined. The germline V and J ends were trimmed by 5 bases and 3 bases, with 6 bases remaining between them. The CDR3 has 12 amino acids. Per germline, CDR1 MNHNS and CDR2 SASEGT. CDR3 DNA: TGTGCCAGCAGTTTCAGGACAGATACGCAGTATTTT. Protein product: CASSFRTDTQYF.

The chain has TRBV13 and TRBJ2-7; D gene unclear. The CDR3 covers 11 residues. V was cut by 3 bases and J by 5 bases, with 5 bases left in between. Germline CDR1 is PRHDT and CDR2 is FYEKMQ (reference sequence). The CDR3 region is CASSFLDEQYF. The DNA of the CDR3 is TGTGCCAGCAGCTTTTTGGACGAGCAGTACTTC.

V usage is TRBV28 and J usage is TRBJ1-2, with 10 nucleotides matching TRBD1. This CDR3 has 15 residues. Germline CDR1 is MDHEN and CDR2 is SYDVKM. The V gene end was trimmed by 6 bases and the J gene end by 7 bases; junction bases not matched to a gene: 11. This chain's CDR3 is CASSLLTGGAGGYTF. The CDR3 DNA reads as TGTGCCAGCAGCCTATTGACAGGGGGCGCCGGTGGCTACACCTTC.

The chain combines TRBV25-1 with TRBJ1-2, with D possibly TRBD1 on 6 matching bases. The CDR3 runs 14 residues. With 4 bases removed from V and 7 bases from J, the gap between germline ends came to 16 bases. Germline lookup yields CDR1 MGHDK and CDR2 SYGVNS. The CDR3 region is CASSVVGGGSGYTF. CDR3 nucleotide sequence: TGTGCCAGCAGTGTGGTGGGGGGCGGGTCTGGCTACACCTTC.

This chain joins TRBV6-5 and TRBJ1-4; D ambiguous. Per germline, CDR1 MNHEY and CDR2 SVGAGI. The CDR3 consists of 14 residues. V was trimmed by 2 bases and J by 5 bases, leaving 9 bases between them. DNA of the CDR3: TGTGCCAGCAGTTACGTCCGAGGAAATGAAAAACTGTTTTTT. Its protein is CASSYVRGNEKLFF.

The V call is TRBV30, the J call TRBJ2-7, with TRBD1 matching 9 bases. The trim removed 0 bases at V and 0 bases at J, leaving 6 bases unmatched. CDR1 GTSNPN and CDR2 SVGIG come from the germline V gene (reference sequence). This CDR3 has 16 amino acids. Written as DNA, the CDR3 is TGTGCCTGGAGTGTACCGGGACAGGGTTCCTCCTACGAGCAGTACTTC. Its translation is CAWSVPGQGSSYEQYF. Looking up the rest from reference TRBV30 and TRBJ2-7 gives the full variable domain: SQTIHQWPATLVQPVGSPLSLECTVEGTSNPNLYWYRQAAGRGLQLLFYSVGIGQISSEVPQNLSASRPQDRQFILSSKKLLLSDSGFYLCAWSVPGQGSSYEQYFGPGTRLTVT.

This clone was seen once. This chain links TRBV18 with TRBJ2-5; 9 bases map to TRBD1. CDR3 length: 14 amino acids. The V segment lost 4 bases and the J segment 4 bases; nucleotides outside the gene matches: 4. Germline V CDR1 and CDR2: KGHSH, LQKENI. The CDR3 DNA follows: TGTGCCAGCTCACTAGAGGGACAGGGAGAGACCCAGTACTTC. Encoded protein: CASSLEGQGETQYF.

The chain carries TRBV14 and TRBJ1-3, with D unclear. This CDR3 is built from 15 residues. Trimming removed 7 bases at V and 0 bases at J, with 13 bases between. Germline CDR1 and CDR2: SGHDN and FVKESK. CDR3 in amino acids: CASNPMPVSGNTIYF. In DNA form, the CDR3 reads TGTGCCAGCAACCCCATGCCGGTCTCTGGAAACACCATATATTTT.

This chain links TRBV30 with TRBJ2-5; D possibly matches TRBD1 or TRBD2 (6 bases each). The CDR3 sequence is 13 residues long. Between the trimmed V and J ends, which lost 2 bases and 6 bases, there was a span of 13 bases. CDR1 is GTSNPN and CDR2 is SVGIG in the germline V gene (reference sequence). CDR3 region: CAWSNGGLQTQYF. CDR3 nucleotides: TGTGCCTGGAGTAACGGGGGCTTGCAGACCCAGTACTTC.

This sequence joins TRBV6-4 and TRBJ1-5; 7 bases match TRBD1. The germline CDR1 and CDR2 sequences are MRHNA and SNTAGT. The V and J ends lost 8 bases and 4 bases, in that order; junction bases with no gene match: 5. CDR3 length: 13 amino acids. CDR3: CASSDRSNQPQHF. The CDR3 DNA reads TGTGCCAGCTCGGACAGGTCGAATCAGCCCCAGCATTTT.

The V gene is TRBV10-2, the J gene TRBJ1-1, with D tentatively TRBD1 (5 bases). The ends were cut back, 7 bases at V and 4 bases at J, with 19 bases in the middle. The CDR3 consists of 15 residues. Germline lookup yields CDR1 WSHSY and CDR2 SAAADI. The DNA for the CDR3 is TGCGCCAGCAACCGAGGGGAGGGGACGGGCACTGAAGCTTTCTTT. Its translation: CASNRGEGTGTEAFF.

The chain links TRBV4-1 to TRBJ2-7; D might be TRBD1 (5 bases). Trimming shortened V by 0 bases and J by 0 bases, and 9 bases separated the two germline ends. Germline V lookup: CDR1 MGHRA, CDR2 YSYEKL. The CDR3 covers 15 residues. The CDR3: CASSQDAGISYEQYF. CDR3 bases: TGCGCCAGCAGCCAAGACGCAGGGATCTCCTACGAGCAGTACTTC.

V usage is TRBV29-1 and J usage is TRBJ1-1; no clear D. CDR1 and CDR2 (germline): SQVTM, ANQGSEA. Trimming cost V 4 bases and J 6 bases, with 9 bases left between them. This CDR3 is built from 11 residues. CDR3 residues: CSVAPGAEAFF. In nucleotides, the CDR3 is TGCAGCGTTGCACCTGGGGCTGAAGCTTTCTTT.

This chain joins TRBV6-5 and TRBJ1-3, with TRBD1 matching 7 bases. With 6 bases clipped from V and 2 bases from J, the junction kept 7 bases outside the gene matches. This CDR3 is 15 amino acids long. Per germline, CDR1 MNHEY and CDR2 SVGAGI. The CDR3 sequence is CASSRDRAPGNTIYF. CDR3 bases: TGTGCCAGCAGCCGAGACAGGGCGCCTGGAAACACCATATATTTT.

The genes are TRBV4-1 and TRBJ2-3; 11 positions match TRBD2. V dropped 0 bases and J dropped 6; count of bases not matched to a gene: 14. The germline V gene encodes CDR1 MGHRA and CDR2 YSYEKL. This CDR3 is built from 19 residues. This CDR3 is CASSQDPGPLAGGTDTQYF. CDR3 bases: TGCGCCAGCAGCCAAGATCCGGGCCCTTTAGCGGGGGGGACGGATACGCAGTATTTT.

The chain has TRBV19 and TRBJ1-1; 9 bases are shared with TRBD1. CDR3 length: 18 amino acids. Germline V gene lookup returns CDR1 LNHDA and CDR2 SQIVND (reference sequence). The trim removed 5 bases at V and 0 bases at J, leaving 13 bases unmatched. The CDR3 here is CASSSGPGQGTMNTEAFF. CDR3 DNA sequence: TGTGCCAGTAGTTCGGGGCCGGGACAGGGAACCATGAACACTGAAGCTTTCTTT.

The chain combines TRBV10-3 with TRBJ2-1; TRBD2 might be the D (6 bases). V lost 0 bases, J lost 3 bases, and 15 bases lay in between. Germline values: CDR1 ENHRY, CDR2 SYGVKD. This CDR3 is 17 amino acids long. CDR3 bases: TGTGCCATCAGTGAGTCGGGGACTGCTACTAGCTACAATGAGCAGTTCTTC. Residues: CAISESGTATSYNEQFF.

The chain employs TRBV6-1 and TRBJ2-7; tentative D call: TRBD1 (5 bases). This CDR3 is 15 amino acids long. Germline values: CDR1 MNHNS, CDR2 SASEGT. Trimming left V 6 bases short and J 0 bases short, with 15 bases between. CDR3 coding DNA: TGTGCCAGCAGACTCACAGGCGACCTCTCCTACGAGCAGTACTTC. Amino acids: CASRLTGDLSYEQYF.

The chain links TRBV18 to TRBJ1-5; TRBD1 might be the D (5 bases). Trimming took 6 bases from V and 13 from J, leaving 13 bases between them. This CDR3 has 11 amino acids. Germline CDR1 is KGHSH and CDR2 is LQKENI. CDR3 nucleotides: TGTGCCAGCTCGGCACAGGACATTCAGCATTTT. Protein: CASSAQDIQHF.

The chain has TRBV11-3 and TRBJ2-2; D perhaps matches TRBD2 (5 bases). Germline CDR1 is SGHNT and CDR2 is YENEEA. This CDR3 has 14 amino acids. The ends were cut back, 1 base at V and 6 bases at J, with 9 bases in the middle. The CDR3 sequence is CASSLVLGAGELFF. The CDR3 bases are TGTGCCAGCAGCTTAGTTCTGGGAGCCGGGGAGCTGTTTTTT.

The sample holds one count of this clone. The CDR3, as DNA: TGTGCCAGTAGTATCCGACAGGGAGTAGATGGCTACACCTTC. Residues: CASSIRQGVDGYTF. The V and J genes are TRBV19 and TRBJ1-2; 7 bases are a match to TRBD1. Germline V gene sequence: CDR1 LNHDA, CDR2 SQIVND (reference sequence). V lost 3 bases and J lost 6; bases outside the gene matches: 7. The CDR3 has 14 residues.

The CDR3 bases are TGTGCTAGTGGTTTGGACTTCTACTACGAGCAGTACTTC. This codes for CASGLDFYYEQYF. The chain is built from TRBV12-5 and TRBJ2-7; D is unclear. The CDR3 runs to 13 residues. V gave up 1 base and J gave up 3 bases, with 7 bases separating them. Germline loops: CDR1 LGHNT, CDR2 FRNRAP.